This T cell receptor (beta chain) originates from a study of blood T cell repertoires in COVID-19. TCRdb's copy holds only in-frame clones and misses some; the assay was immunoSEQ multiplex PCR. This sample has approximately 99,000 clones, with 79% found just once. This receptor was obtained from a woman older than 75 with active or convalescent COVID-19. The source material was peripheral blood.

The CDR3: CASTPRRGGSYEQYF. Written as DNA, the CDR3 is TGTGCCAGCACCCCAAGGAGGGGCGGGTCCTACGAGCAGTACTTC. The chain employs TRBV6-5 and TRBJ2-7; weak D call: TRBD2 (6 bases). Germline lookup yields CDR1 MNHEY and CDR2 SVGAGI. CDR3 length: 15 residues. V dropped 7 bases and J dropped 1 base, with 17 bases sitting between them.